These 5 T cell receptor beta chains share one sample of origin, sequenced in a study of CD4 and CD8 cells across lung adenocarcinoma regions. Each CDR3 protein is one row after TCRdb ran MiXCR on the PCR reads. The sample records about 19,000 distinct CDR3 sequences, 45% to 55% being singletons. The sample consisted of CD4+ T cells from the margin of a lung tumor. The receptors shown here come from a male donor with lung adenocarcinoma. The CD4 and CD8 labels of this study may be unreliable.

This chain links TRBV7-8 with TRBJ2-1, with D tentatively TRBD2 (6 bases). Trimming took 1 base from V and 8 from J, leaving 6 bases between them. CDR1 is SGHVS, CDR2 FQNEAQ, per germline. This CDR3 contains 12 residues. The CDR3 region is CASSLGGDEQFF. CDR3 in DNA: TGTGCCAGCAGCTTAGGGGGGGATGAGCAGTTCTTC. Drawing the rest from reference TRBV7-8 and TRBJ2-1, the complete variable domain is GAGVSQSPRYKVAKRGQDVALRCDPISGHVSLFWYQQALGQGPEFLTYFQNEAQLDKSGLPSDRFFAERPEGSVSTLKIQRTQQEDSAVYLCASSLGGDEQFFGPGTRLTVL.

This clonotype was counted ten times or more. J is TRBJ2-5 and V is TRBV5-1, with D unresolved. V was clipped by 4 bases and J by 1 base, with 8 bases between them. The CDR3 extends over 13 amino acids. Per germline, CDR1 SGHRS and CDR2 YFSETQ. The CDR3 nucleotides are TGCGCCAGCAGCGCCGGGTCCCAAGAGACCCAGTACTTC. Its protein product is CASSAGSQETQYF.

V and J are TRBV5-1 and TRBJ2-1, with TRBD1 matching 7 bases. CDR3 size: 16 residues. V trimming: 3 bases; J trimming: 6 bases; junction bases outside the gene matches: 12. CDR1 and CDR2 (germline): SGHRS, YFSETQ. The CDR3 protein is CASSSETGQWANEQFF. CDR3 DNA sequence: TGCGCCAGCAGCTCAGAAACGGGACAGTGGGCCAATGAGCAGTTCTTC.

In regard to this clonotype: The junction does not match germline at one end; this may be a read error. This chain links TRBV4-1 with TRBJ2-3, with D perhaps being TRBD1 or TRBD2 (5 bases each). CDR3 size: 16 residues. Looked up from germline, CDR1 is MGHRA and CDR2 is YSYEKL. CDR3 residues: CASSGPGRAVKDTQYF. DNA of the CDR3: TGCGCCAGCAGCGGCCCGGGGCGAGCCGTCAAAGATACGCAGTATTTC.

Note on this clonotype: At one end, the junction sequence differs from germline, possibly due to a read error. The rearrangement uses TRBV7-2 and TRBJ2-4; 7 bases agree with TRBD1. The germline gives CDR1 SGHTA, CDR2 FQGNSA. The length of the CDR3 is 16 residues. This chain's CDR3 is CASRLRGLGAKNTQYF. The DNA of the CDR3 is TGTGCCAGCCGCTTAAGGGGGCTAGGAGCCAAAAACACTCAGTATTTC.